The 21 T cell receptor beta chains below all came from one sample that was sequenced in a study of T-cell reconstitution after alpha-beta-depleted transplantation in children. TCRbeta library preparation incorporated unique molecular identifiers. TCRdb itself ran the PCR reads through MiXCR, one entry per CDR3 protein. The top ten clones hold around 4% of a sample with hundreds of thousands of distinct CDR3 sequences, about an eighth of them seen once. This specimen was PBMCs, taken from the stem cell graft. These receptors were taken from a human donor who donated a stem cell graft to a child with Fanconi anemia.

This clonotype was observed a single time. The J gene is TRBJ1-1, the V gene TRBV6-5, with D perhaps TRBD1 (5 bases). CDR1 MNHEY and CDR2 SVGAGI come from the germline V gene. The CDR3 runs to 16 residues. The V gene lost 6 bases and the J gene lost 0 bases, with 17 bases spanning the gap. The CDR3 sequence is CASSYRHGRVNTEAFF. CDR3 in DNA: TGTGCCAGCAGCTACAGACATGGCAGGGTGAACACTGAAGCTTTCTTT.

This clonotype was seen at least ten times. The chain uses TRBV7-9 and TRBJ2-3; D perhaps matches TRBD1 (5 bases). There are 14 residues in the CDR3. The V gene's germline CDR1 is SEHNR and CDR2 FQNEAQ (reference sequence). Trimming pared 6 bases from V and 6 bases from J, leaving 16 bases between. The CDR3, as DNA: TGTGCCAGCAGTTATTCCAGGGCCAGTGATACGCAGTATTTT. Residues: CASSYSRASDTQYF.

This clonotype was found a few times. One end of the junction is discordant with germline, which a read error may explain. V usage is TRBV7-9 and J usage is TRBJ1-2, with D uncertain. Per the germline V gene, CDR1 is SEHNR and CDR2 is FQNEAQ (reference sequence). This CDR3 comprises 14 residues. CDR3 residues: CASSSLDWNYDYTF. The CDR3 bases are TGTGCCAGCAGCTCCCTGGACTGGAACTATGACTACACCTTC.

This clonotype was counted a few times. This rearrangement joins TRBV6-1 to TRBJ1-5; tentatively, D is TRBD1 (5 bases). Between the trimmed V and J ends, which lost 6 bases and 0 bases, there was a span of 12 bases. The CDR3 covers 15 residues. Germline V gene lookup returns CDR1 MNHNS and CDR2 SASEGT. This CDR3 is CASSTGTYSNQPQHF. The DNA for the CDR3 is TGTGCCAGCAGCACCGGGACGTATAGCAATCAGCCCCAGCATTTT.

This clonotype was seen ten or more times. The J gene is TRBJ2-5, the V gene TRBV7-9; D is tentatively TRBD1 or TRBD2 (5 bases each). Between the trimmed V and J ends, which lost 3 bases and 5 bases, there was a span of 13 bases. Germline loops: CDR1 SEHNR, CDR2 FQNEAQ (reference sequence). The CDR3 has 14 residues. In DNA, the CDR3 is TGTGCCAGCAGCTTTCGTCCAGGGACGGAGACCCAGTACTTC. As protein: CASSFRPGTETQYF.

V gene TRBV5-1 combines with J gene TRBJ2-3; D gene uncertain. The CDR3 runs 17 residues. V lost 2 bases to trimming and J lost 2 bases, with 18 bases between them. CDR1 is SGHRS and CDR2 is YFSETQ in the germline V gene. The CDR3 protein is CASSFRIDDDLTDTQYF. The CDR3 nucleotides read TGCGCCAGCAGCTTCCGGATAGACGACGACCTCACAGATACGCAGTATTTT.

This clonotype was seen many times. This rearrangement joins TRBV18 to TRBJ2-2; 13 bases line up with TRBD2. There are 17 residues in the CDR3. Germline V gene data show CDR1 as KGHSH and CDR2 as LQKENI. Losses at the gene ends were 3 bases for V and 4 bases for J; bases not matched to a gene: 5. The CDR3 nucleotides read TGTGCCAGCTCACCCCCGGGACTAGCGGGGTTCACCGGGGAGCTGTTTTTT. Translation: CASSPPGLAGFTGELFF.

At least ten counts were recorded for this clonotype. The CDR3 is CASSPPGNMLRYF. CDR3 in DNA: TGTGCCAGCAGCCCCCCAGGGAACATGTTGAGGTATTTT. The gene calls are TRBV3-1 and TRBJ2-3, with D tentatively TRBD1 (5 bases). The CDR3 consists of 13 residues. Deletions cut 4 bases from V and 14 bases from J, with 19 bases between. Germline loops: CDR1 LGHDT, CDR2 YNNKEL (reference sequence).

V gene TRBV6-2 or TRBV6-3 combines with J gene TRBJ1-5; D is unresolved. Germline V gene lookup returns CDR1 MNHEY and CDR2 SVGEGT. Deletions cut 8 bases from V and 10 bases from J, with 6 bases between. The CDR3 extends over 9 amino acids. In DNA form, the CDR3 reads TGTGCCAGCGGGTCCCCCCAGCATTTT. This gives the protein CASGSPQHF.

At least ten counts were recorded for this clonotype. V and J are TRBV5-1 and TRBJ1-1, with 7 bases matching TRBD1. The CDR3 consists of 15 residues. Germline CDR1 and CDR2: SGHRS and YFSETQ. Trimming took 4 bases from V and 0 from J; bases not matched to a gene: 6. In DNA, the CDR3 is TGCGCCAGCAGCACCGGACAGGTGATGAACACTGAAGCTTTCTTT. Its protein is CASSTGQVMNTEAFF.

The V and J genes are TRBV3-1 and TRBJ2-1; 8 bases are a match to TRBD1. With 1 base clipped from V and 8 bases from J, the junction kept 4 bases outside the gene matches. Germline assignment: CDR1 LGHDT and CDR2 YNNKEL (reference sequence). The CDR3 length is 14 residues. The CDR3 DNA reads as TGTGCCAGCAGCCAAGGTGGCAGGGGGCATGAGCAGTTCTTC. Its translation: CASSQGGRGHEQFF.

The table lists this clonotype with many counts. V gene TRBV5-1 combines with J gene TRBJ2-3; 9 bases fit TRBD1. Trimming took 6 bases from V and 3 from J; bases not matched to a gene: 8. CDR1 SGHRS and CDR2 YFSETQ come from the germline V gene. CDR3 size: 15 residues. The CDR3 loop reads CASTLGDRATDTQYF. The DNA for the CDR3 is TGCGCCAGCACCCTCGGGGACAGGGCAACAGATACGCAGTATTTT.

The chain carries TRBV25-1 and TRBJ1-1; D is unresolved. V gave up 10 bases and J gave up 0 bases, with 12 bases separating them. The CDR3 is made up of 13 amino acids. Germline-derived CDR1 and CDR2 are MGHDK and SYGVNS. CDR3 sequence: CATRRAMNTEAFF. The CDR3 DNA is TGTGCCACTCGACGTGCCATGAACACTGAAGCTTTCTTT. Supplemented by reference TRBV25-1 and TRBJ1-1, the full variable domain reads EADIYQTPRYLVIGTGKKITLECSQTMGHDKMYWYQQDPGMELHLIHYSYGVNSTEKGDLSSESTVSRIRTEHFPLTLESARPSHTSQYLCATRRAMNTEAFFGQGTRLTVV.

This clonotype was detected many times. The chain has TRBV3-1 and TRBJ2-2; D not resolved. The CDR3 has 13 residues. Trimming removed 8 bases from V and 3 bases from J, with 10 bases in between. In germline, CDR1 is LGHDT, CDR2 YNNKEL (reference sequence). The CDR3 DNA is TGTGCCAGCTCTAGAGGAGACACCGGGGAGCTGTTTTTT. It yields the protein CASSRGDTGELFF.

The sample holds a few counts of this clonotype. V is TRBV12-3 or TRBV12-4 and J is TRBJ1-5; 7 bases map to TRBD1. The trim removed 7 bases at V and 5 bases at J, leaving 8 bases unmatched. The CDR3 runs 14 residues. The CDR3 DNA sequence: TGTGCCAGCACCGGAACAGGGGCCCATCAGCCCCAGCATTTT. Amino acids: CASTGTGAHQPQHF.

The sample holds many counts of this clonotype. This rearrangement joins TRBV21-1 to TRBJ1-2. TRBV21-1 is tagged as a pseudogene. The CDR3 covers 14 residues. The CDR3 DNA is TGTGCCAGCCCGAGACAGGTACCTAACTATGGCTACACCTTC. This encodes CASPRQVPNYGYTF.

This clonotype was counted only a few times. This chain connects TRBV12-3 or TRBV12-4 to TRBJ1-1; D not certain. The CDR3 extends over 14 amino acids. V was cut by 3 bases and J by 0 bases, with 8 bases left in between. As DNA, the CDR3 is TGTGCCAGCAGTTTCGGCCCGCTGAACACTGAAGCTTTCTTT. Its protein is CASSFGPLNTEAFF.

The sample holds many counts of this clonotype. V and J are TRBV10-3 and TRBJ2-3; D remains ambiguous. V shed 7 bases and J shed 0 bases, with 14 bases lying between them. The germline gives CDR1 ENHRY, CDR2 SYGVKD. The CDR3 is made up of 15 amino acids. CDR3 sequence: CAINSGPSSTDTQYF. The CDR3 nucleotides are TGTGCCATCAACTCCGGACCTTCTAGCACAGATACGCAGTATTTT.

V and J are TRBV5-4 and TRBJ2-7, with 8 positions matching TRBD2. The germline CDR1 and CDR2 sequences are SGHNT and YYREEE (reference sequence). There are 19 residues in the CDR3. V lost 3 bases to trimming and J lost 4 bases; unmatched junction nucleotides: 21. The CDR3, as DNA: TGTGCCAGCAGCTCGCTAGGCGGGCCAGCCGTCGGGGGGGAATACGAGCAGTACTTC. It specifies CASSSLGGPAVGGEYEQYF.

This clonotype has a handful of counts. This chain joins TRBV27 and TRBJ2-5; 7 bases agree with TRBD1. Losses at the gene ends were 3 bases for V and 4 bases for J; bases not matched to a gene: 8. The germline V gene encodes CDR1 MNHEY and CDR2 SMNVEV (reference sequence). CDR3 length: 15 residues. The CDR3 coding sequence is TGTGCCAGCAGTTTTGGACGCCAGGGGGTAGAGACCCAGTACTTC. Translating it yields CASSFGRQGVETQYF.

The V and J genes are TRBV6-1 and TRBJ1-3; D unclear. CDR3 length: 15 residues. Trimming pared 5 bases from V and 1 base from J, leaving 12 bases between. Germline loops: CDR1 MNHNS, CDR2 SASEGT. CDR3 region: CASSPHTESGNTIYF. The CDR3 nucleotides are TGTGCCAGCAGTCCACACACGGAGTCTGGAAACACCATATATTTT.